This T cell receptor (beta chain) is drawn from a study of T-cell memory formation after mild COVID-19. Background on the study: There were largely donor-specific TCR clusters. Findings of the study overall: Clones from the second wave (peaking day 37) had unconfirmed SARS-CoV-2 specificity. Pre-infection memory contained some responding clones, which suggested that cross-reactive memory had joined.

This clonotype was seen more than once but under ten times. The target antigen is unknown. 5'RACE, which relied on constant-segment primers, yielded TCR alpha and TCR beta cDNA libraries carrying sample barcodes and UMIs. TCRdb reprocessed the 5' RACE reads via MiXCR and lists one record per CDR3 protein. This table has about half a million distinct CDR3 sequences, 15% to 20% appearing once. Material for sequencing was PBMCs or a T cell subset sorted from them (not recorded which). This clonotype was sampled from an adult woman who had mild COVID-19 (a few samples of this study predate the infection). Cell type and time point are not known.

The CDR3 is CASSLGSGNTYNEQFF. The CDR3 coding sequence is TGTGCCAGCAGCTTAGGATCTGGAAATACCTACAATGAGCAGTTCTTC. The chain is built from TRBV7-6 and TRBJ2-1; D gene ambiguous. CDR1 is SGHVS and CDR2 is FNYEAQ in the germline V gene. The CDR3 runs to 16 residues. V was pared by 1 base and J by 2 bases, with 12 bases between.